The 10 T cell receptor beta chains listed next were all sequenced from one sample in a study of blood T cell repertoires in COVID-19. Sequencing was performed with immunoSEQ multiplex PCR; in TCRdb, only in-frame clones are kept and a portion is missing. The table lists under 200,000 clones, 79% of them singletons. Sample: peripheral blood. Receptor source: a woman aged 55-75 years with COVID-19, enrolled during active disease.

This clone was seen many times. The chain links TRBV29-1 to TRBJ1-1; a possible D gene is TRBD1 (6 bases). The CDR3 is 13 residues long. With 2 bases removed from V and 0 bases from J, the gap between germline ends came to 7 bases. Germline CDR1 SQVTM, CDR2 ANQGSEA. The CDR3 region is CSVERGLNTEAFF. In nucleotides, the CDR3 is TGCAGCGTTGAAAGGGGGTTGAACACTGAAGCTTTCTTT.

This clone has a single count. The chain is built from TRBV3-1 (or the pseudogene TRBV3-2) and TRBJ1-2, with D perhaps matching TRBD1 (6 bases). The CDR3 has 16 residues. Germline V gene lookup returns CDR1 LGHDT and CDR2 YNNKEL (reference sequence). Deletions cut 4 bases from V and 4 bases from J, with 19 bases between. Written as DNA, the CDR3 is TGTGCCAGCAGCCTTGCCGTGGGGGCTCTGGCCTATGGCTACACCTTC. Residues: CASSLAVGALAYGYTF.

The chain joins TRBV6-5 to TRBJ1-4, with 8 positions matching TRBD1. Germline CDR1 is MNHEY and CDR2 is SVGAGI. The length of the CDR3 is 15 residues. Trimming took 5 bases from V and 6 from J; bases not matched to a gene: 8. The CDR3 spells CASSPTGVRDEKLFF. CDR3 in DNA: TGTGCCAGCAGTCCGACAGGGGTGAGGGATGAAAAACTGTTTTTT.

The chain has TRBV5-4 and TRBJ2-3; 8 bases align to TRBD2. This CDR3 spans 17 amino acids. CDR1 and CDR2 (germline): SGHNT, YYREEE (reference sequence). Germline trimming cut 1 base from V and 2 bases from J; bases unmatched to any gene: 9. DNA for the CDR3: TGTGCCAGCAGCTTGCGGGGGGGCAGATTAATCACAGATACGCAGTATTTT. Translated, it gives CASSLRGGRLITDTQYF. The full variable domain, its missing parts supplied by reference TRBV5-4 and TRBJ2-3, is ETGVTQSPTHLIKTRGQQVTLRCSSQSGHNTVSWYQQALGQGPQFIFQYYREEENGRGNFPPRFSGLQFPNYSSELNVNALELDDSALYLCASSLRGGRLITDTQYFGPGTRLTVL.

This rearrangement joins TRBV2 to TRBJ1-5; TRBD1 matches at 7 bases. Germline lookup yields CDR1 SNHLY and CDR2 FYNNEI. J lost 4 bases, V lost 6 bases, and 15 bases had no gene match. The CDR3 has 17 residues. Here the CDR3 reads CASSPSGPDRVNQPQHF. In DNA, the CDR3 is TGTGCCAGCAGCCCCAGTGGCCCCGACAGGGTAAATCAGCCCCAGCATTTT.

The chain joins TRBV10-2 to TRBJ2-2, with D tentatively TRBD2 (5 bases). This CDR3 is 14 amino acids long. The ends were cut back, 8 bases at V and 2 bases at J, with 12 bases in the middle. Germline values: CDR1 WSHSY, CDR2 SAAADI. The chain's CDR3 is CASRRDTNTGELFF. The CDR3 coding sequence is TGCGCCAGCCGTCGGGATACAAACACCGGGGAGCTGTTTTTT.

This clone was detected ten times or more. This chain links TRBV5-1 with TRBJ2-1, with 7 bases fitting TRBD2. V was pared by 4 bases and J by 6 bases, with 13 bases of the junction left unmatched. The CDR3 has 16 amino acids. CDR1 is SGHRS and CDR2 is YFSETQ in the germline V gene. The CDR3 spells CASSEAGLATINEQFF. DNA of the CDR3: TGCGCCAGCAGCGAAGCGGGGCTAGCGACGATCAATGAGCAGTTCTTC.

The chain uses TRBV5-1 and TRBJ2-1; 7 bases line up with TRBD1. The CDR3 spans 16 residues. Germline CDR1 is SGHRS and CDR2 is YFSETQ. The J segment lost 1 base and the V segment lost 0 bases, leaving 4 bases of the junction unmatched. CDR3 region: CASSLGQGYSYNEQFF. For the CDR3, the DNA is TGCGCCAGCAGCTTGGGACAGGGATATTCCTACAATGAGCAGTTCTTC.

The chain combines TRBV28 with TRBJ2-1, with 12 bases matching TRBD2. CDR1 MDHEN and CDR2 SYDVKM come from the germline V gene. The V and J ends lost 6 bases and 7 bases, in that order; junction bases with no gene match: 4. This CDR3 has 14 amino acids. Written as DNA, the CDR3 is TGTGCCAGCAGGACTAGCGGGAGAGATAATGAGCAGTTCTTC. Encoded protein: CASRTSGRDNEQFF.

The J gene is TRBJ2-2, the V gene TRBV24-1; maybe TRBD1 (6 bases). CDR3 length: 16 residues. The germline V gene has CDR1 KGHDR and CDR2 SFDVKD. Trimming shortened V by 11 bases and J by 2 bases, and 20 bases separated the two germline ends. The CDR3 DNA reads TGTGCCATTTTCCCCCCTGGACAGTTCAACACCGGGGAGCTGTTTTTT. Amino acid sequence: CAIFPPGQFNTGELFF.